A single sample is the source of the 29 T cell receptor beta chains below, sequenced in a study of shared clonotypes between healthy human individuals. Generated by immunoSEQ multiplex PCR, the TCRdb table keeps only in-frame clones and is missing some. The data contain approximately 2.3 million clones, 93% of them singletons. The sequencing input was naive CD4+ T cells from PBMCs. Subset here: CD45RA+ positively selected. The receptors derive from a man younger than 30 in good health. Some clones in this sample may be carry-over from other donors' samples.

Note on this clone: Other DNA sequences of this sample code for an identical CDR3. This chain uses TRBV5-1 with TRBJ2-3, with D possibly matching TRBD1 (5 bases). Trimming stripped 0 bases from V and 0 bases from J, with 8 bases between. Per germline, CDR1 SGHRS and CDR2 YFSETQ. There are 15 residues in the CDR3. DNA for the CDR3: TGCGCCAGCAGCTTGGCGACAGCAAGCACAGATACGCAGTATTTT. Translating gives CASSLATASTDTQYF.

The chain employs TRBV28 and TRBJ1-1; D perhaps matches TRBD1 (6 bases). V was clipped by 7 bases and J by 1 base, with 10 bases between them. In germline, CDR1 is MDHEN, CDR2 SYDVKM. There are 13 residues in the CDR3. In DNA form, the CDR3 reads TGTGCCAGCACCCTACAGGGGAACACTGAAGCTTTCTTT. It codes for CASTLQGNTEAFF.

This chain joins TRBV30 and TRBJ2-7; tentatively, D is TRBD2 (6 bases). The V gene lost 0 bases and the J gene lost 0 bases, with 15 bases spanning the gap. This CDR3 has 16 amino acids. CDR1 GTSNPN and CDR2 SVGIG come from the germline V gene (reference sequence). The CDR3 region is CAWSVWRGGSSYEQYF. The CDR3 DNA is TGTGCCTGGAGTGTTTGGCGCGGAGGGAGCTCCTACGAGCAGTACTTC.

The CDR3 sequence: CASLAPGLKNIQYF. In nucleotides, the CDR3 is TGTGCCAGCCTTGCCCCAGGACTGAAGAACATTCAGTACTTC. The chain combines TRBV7-9 with TRBJ2-4, with D possibly TRBD2 on 5 matching bases. This CDR3 is 14 amino acids long. Germline lookup yields CDR1 SEHNR and CDR2 FQNEAQ (reference sequence). With 8 bases removed from V and 7 bases from J, the gap between germline ends came to 18 bases.

This clone has only one observation. V usage is TRBV10-3 and J usage is TRBJ2-2; TRBD1 matches at 10 bases. Trimming took 10 bases from V and 6 from J; bases not matched to a gene: 8. Looked up from germline, CDR1 is ENHRY and CDR2 is SYGVKD. The CDR3 runs to 14 residues. The CDR3 sequence is CASRPGQGSGELFF. CDR3 in DNA: TGTGCCAGCCGTCCGGGACAGGGGTCCGGGGAGCTGTTTTTT.

The chain carries TRBV4-1 and TRBJ1-5; the match to TRBD1 covers 9 bases. The V segment lost 1 base and the J segment 6 bases; nucleotides outside the gene matches: 4. Germline V CDR1 and CDR2: MGHRA, YSYEKL. The CDR3 is made up of 15 amino acids. CDR3 DNA sequence: TGCGCCAGCAGCCAAGGGACAGGGGCTTTTCAGCCCCAGCATTTT. The encoded protein is CASSQGTGAFQPQHF.

Only one count was recorded for this clone. The rearrangement joins TRBV10-3 to TRBJ2-7; 10 bases agree with TRBD1. Trimming at V came to 6 bases and at J to 2 bases, leaving 7 bases not matched to a gene. The CDR3 runs 15 residues. CDR1 and CDR2 from the germline V gene are ENHRY and SYGVKD. The CDR3 nucleotides are TGTGCCATCAGGGGACAGGGGATGGGGCCCTACGAGCAGTACTTC. Its protein product is CAIRGQGMGPYEQYF.

The rearrangement uses TRBV19 and TRBJ2-7; 9 nucleotides line up with TRBD1. With V trimmed by 6 bases and J by 7 bases, 13 bases remained unmatched. The CDR3 is 15 amino acids. The germline gives CDR1 LNHDA, CDR2 SQIVND (reference sequence). Here the CDR3 reads CASSRGTGLREEQYF. CDR3 DNA sequence: TGTGCCAGTAGCCGCGGGACAGGGCTCCGCGAGGAGCAGTACTTC.

Only one count was recorded for this clone. This chain connects TRBV28 to TRBJ2-3, with D perhaps matching TRBD2 (6 bases). V was pared by 1 base and J by 0 bases, with 8 bases between. This CDR3 spans 15 amino acids. Germline V gene sequence: CDR1 MDHEN, CDR2 SYDVKM. In DNA form, the CDR3 reads TGTGCCAGCAGTTTATTCCGGGGGAGCACAGATACGCAGTATTTT. It codes for CASSLFRGSTDTQYF.

The J gene is TRBJ2-5, the V gene TRBV13, with 7 bases lining up with TRBD1. This CDR3 has 14 residues. From germline, CDR1 is PRHDT and CDR2 FYEKMQ (reference sequence). The V segment lost 5 bases and the J segment 3 bases; nucleotides outside the gene matches: 6. CDR3 region: CASSTTTGKETQYF. CDR3 DNA: TGTGCCAGCAGCACTACGACAGGGAAAGAGACCCAGTACTTC.

CDR3: CASSEAMDIEQYF. The DNA for the CDR3 is TGTGCCAGCAGTGAAGCTATGGATATCGAGCAGTACTTC. This chain uses TRBV2 with TRBJ2-7; D unclear. CDR1 is SNHLY, CDR2 FYNNEI, per germline. CDR3 size: 13 residues. The V end was cut by 0 bases, the J end by 6 bases, with 9 bases between.

The chain carries TRBV28 and TRBJ2-5, with 10 bases aligning to TRBD1. The V segment lost 6 bases and the J segment 4 bases; nucleotides outside the gene matches: 8. Germline CDR1 is MDHEN and CDR2 is SYDVKM. The CDR3 totals 15 residues. CDR3 sequence reads: CASSQRQGAAETQYF. The CDR3 nucleotides are TGTGCCAGCAGCCAACGACAGGGGGCTGCAGAGACCCAGTACTTC. Complete variable domain (other parts from reference TRBV28 and TRBJ2-5): DVKVTQSSRYLVKRTGEKVFLECVQDMDHENMFWYRQDPGLGLRLIYFSYDVKMKEKGDIPEGYSVSREKKERFSLILESASTNQTSMYLCASSQRQGAAETQYFGPGTRLLVL.

This clone has a single count. CDR3 amino acids: CASIPRGGSWDTQYF. CDR3 DNA sequence: TGTGCCAGCATCCCGCGGGGGGGGAGTTGGGATACGCAGTATTTT. The chain couples TRBV7-9 to TRBJ2-3; TRBD2 aligns across 9 bases. The CDR3 has 15 amino acids. Germline CDR1 is SEHNR and CDR2 is FQNEAQ (reference sequence). Trimming at V came to 7 bases and at J to 6 bases, leaving 11 bases not matched to a gene.

Regarding this clone: Other DNA variants within this sample encode the same CDR3. The genes are TRBV28 and TRBJ1-2; possible D gene TRBD1, 5 bases. CDR1 and CDR2 from the germline V gene are MDHEN and SYDVKM. CDR3 length equals 13 residues. V lost 6 bases and J 4 bases, leaving 12 bases between the germline ends. CDR3 amino acids: CASRSGGAYGYTF. The DNA of the CDR3 is TGTGCCAGCAGAAGCGGAGGGGCCTATGGCTACACCTTC.

The chain joins TRBV4-2 to TRBJ2-7; possible D gene TRBD1, 7 bases. Germline V gene lookup returns CDR1 LGHNA and CDR2 YNFKEQ. Trimming stripped 1 base from V and 5 bases from J, with 15 bases between. The CDR3 has 15 amino acids. CDR3 protein: CASSQAEGARDEQYF. The CDR3 DNA sequence: TGTGCCAGCAGCCAAGCGGAGGGGGCGCGCGACGAGCAGTACTTC.

V usage is TRBV7-9 and J usage is TRBJ2-7, with D maybe TRBD1 (6 bases). CDR1 is SEHNR and CDR2 is FQNEAQ in the germline V gene (reference sequence). The CDR3 has 14 residues. V lost 3 bases and J lost 2, with 11 bases in between. The DNA for the CDR3 is TGTGCCAGCAGCTTCCAGGGGAACACCTACGAGCAGTACTTC. As protein: CASSFQGNTYEQYF.

Note on this clone: This CDR3 is also generated by other DNA sequences in the sample. V usage is TRBV28 and J usage is TRBJ1-1; TRBD1 might be the D (5 bases). CDR1 and CDR2 from the germline V gene are MDHEN and SYDVKM. The CDR3 totals 12 residues. V was trimmed by 5 bases and J by 5 bases, leaving 9 bases between them. This CDR3 reads CASSTRQTEAFF. The CDR3 DNA reads as TGTGCCAGCAGTACCCGACAGACTGAAGCTTTCTTT.

This clone occurred a few times. The chain carries TRBV7-8 and TRBJ2-2; possibly TRBD1 for D (6 bases). This CDR3 contains 14 residues. Trimming took 5 bases from V and 7 from J, leaving 14 bases between them. Germline loops: CDR1 SGHVS, CDR2 FQNEAQ. CDR3 nucleotide sequence: TGTGCCAGCAGCCTCCGGCAGGGGCTCGGGGAGCTGTTTTTT. This codes for CASSLRQGLGELFF.

The rearrangement uses TRBV11-1 and TRBJ2-7; D perhaps matches TRBD1 (5 bases). The CDR3 runs to 14 residues. Germline CDR1 SGHAT, CDR2 FQDESV (reference sequence). Trimming left V 5 bases short and J 2 bases short, with 13 bases between. CDR3 DNA sequence: TGTGCCAGCAGCACCGACAGAGGAGCCTACGAGCAGTACTTC. Protein product: CASSTDRGAYEQYF. The complete variable domain, with remaining parts taken from reference TRBV11-1 and TRBJ2-7, reads EAEVAQSPRYKITEKSQAVAFWCDPISGHATLYWYRQILGQGPELLVQFQDESVVDDSQLPKDRFSAERLKGVDSTLKIQPAELGDSAMYLCASSTDRGAYEQYFGPGTRLTVT.

The V gene is TRBV30, the J gene TRBJ2-5, with D possibly being TRBD2 (6 bases). The CDR3 is 16 residues long. Trimming left V 0 bases short and J 5 bases short, with 19 bases between. Germline assignment: CDR1 GTSNPN and CDR2 SVGIG (reference sequence). For the CDR3, the DNA is TGTGCCTGGAGTGTAAGGGGCCCTAGCGCGAGGGAGACCCAGTACTTC. Translation gives CAWSVRGPSARETQYF.

This rearrangement joins TRBV5-1 to TRBJ1-4; D ambiguous. Germline CDR1 is SGHRS and CDR2 is YFSETQ. This CDR3 comprises 13 residues. Between the trimmed V and J ends, which lost 3 bases and 6 bases, there was a span of 9 bases. CDR3 in amino acids: CASSSTAYEKLFF. CDR3 in DNA: TGCGCCAGCAGCTCGACGGCCTATGAAAAACTGTTTTTT.

In DNA, the CDR3 is TGTGCCAGCAGCCGCCGGACAGGGGGCGACGAGCAGTACTTC. It translates to CASSRRTGGDEQYF. The chain employs TRBV5-5 and TRBJ2-7; 11 bases are shared with TRBD1. The CDR3 runs 14 residues. Germline CDR1 is SGHKS and CDR2 is YYEKEE (reference sequence). The trim removed 4 bases at V and 5 bases at J, leaving 5 bases unmatched.

This sequence joins TRBV18 and TRBJ2-7; 9 bases are shared with TRBD1. The CDR3 spans 16 residues. Trimming removed 3 bases from V and 2 bases from J; junction bases left unmatched: 8. CDR1 KGHSH and CDR2 LQKENI come from the germline V gene. The CDR3 DNA sequence: TGTGCCAGCTCACCCGCGGTTGGACAGGGGCCCTACGAGCAGTACTTC. As protein: CASSPAVGQGPYEQYF.

This clone was recorded only once. The gene calls are TRBV9 and TRBJ2-1, with D perhaps matching TRBD1 or TRBD2 (6 bases each). The CDR3 is 16 amino acids. Germline CDR1 reads SGDLS; CDR2 reads YYNGEE. Trimming shortened V by 4 bases and J by 2 bases, and 16 bases separated the two germline ends. This CDR3 reads CASSPQVGGAYNEQFF. The CDR3 DNA reads as TGTGCCAGCAGCCCTCAAGTGGGGGGCGCCTACAATGAGCAGTTCTTC.

The V call is TRBV28, the J call TRBJ2-7; D possibly uses TRBD1 or TRBD2 (5 bases each). Trimming took off 6 bases at V and 5 bases at J, with 17 bases between the two ends. Looked up from germline, CDR1 is MDHEN and CDR2 is SYDVKM. This CDR3 region has 14 residues. The DNA for the CDR3 is TGTGCCAGCAGAAAAGGGGCAGGGCGGGACGAGCAGTACTTC. This gives the protein CASRKGAGRDEQYF.

The rearrangement uses TRBV4-3 and TRBJ2-1, with a tentative D call TRBD1 (6 bases). The CDR3 extends over 17 amino acids. The germline V and J ends were trimmed by 4 bases and 6 bases, with 22 bases remaining between them. The germline gives CDR1 LGHNA, CDR2 YSLEER. The CDR3 coding sequence is TGCGCCAGCAGCCTGCACGCCCTCAGGGGTGTGGGCAATGAGCAGTTCTTC. Residues: CASSLHALRGVGNEQFF.

This clone was detected only once. This chain links TRBV29-1 with TRBJ1-5, with unresolved D. The germline V gene encodes CDR1 SQVTM and CDR2 ANQGSEA. Trimming cost V 4 bases and J 3 bases, with 10 bases left between them. This CDR3 has 13 residues. The CDR3 reads CSVGHGSNQPQHF. Written as DNA, the CDR3 is TGCAGCGTTGGACATGGGTCCAATCAGCCCCAGCATTTT.

This clone was found a few times. V is TRBV7-8 and J is TRBJ1-5, with D possibly being TRBD1 (5 bases). Germline V gene lookup returns CDR1 SGHVS and CDR2 FQNEAQ. Between the trimmed V and J ends, which lost 5 bases and 5 bases, there was a span of 16 bases. There are 15 residues in the CDR3. The CDR3 sequence: CASSPRVVGDQPQHF. CDR3 coding DNA: TGTGCCAGCAGCCCCAGGGTTGTCGGGGATCAGCCCCAGCATTTT.

The chain has TRBV27 and TRBJ2-7; D is undetermined. This CDR3 region has 13 residues. Per the germline V gene, CDR1 is MNHEY and CDR2 is SMNVEV (reference sequence). V lost 4 bases, J lost 3 bases, and 10 bases lay in between. As DNA, the CDR3 is TGTGCCAGCAGTTCGACCCTGAACTACGAGCAGTACTTC. It translates to CASSSTLNYEQYF.